What follows describes a single T cell receptor beta chain. Its target is not known. The CDR3 runs to 13 residues. Germline CDR1 and CDR2: SGHTA and FQGNSA. The V gene lost 2 bases and the J gene lost 5 bases, with 9 bases spanning the gap. The source of the sample is a study of OX40 agonist ivuxolimab in advanced cancers. Study-wide context: An agonistic anti-OX40 (CD134) antibody, ivuxolimab, was used to treat the patients. People in dose escalation had one of these cancers: hepatocellular carcinoma, melanoma, renal cell or head and neck cancer. Study-wide points: Among the lowest peripheral clonal expansion occurred in 0.1-3.0 mg/kg partial responders.

Method: immunoSEQ multiplex PCR; TCRdb's copy keeps in-frame clones and lacks some. This table holds roughly 54,000 clones, 80% to 90% found once. The chain recombines TRBV7-2 with TRBJ2-5, with D perhaps assigned TRBD1 or TRBD2 (5 bases each). Sequences were derived from CD4+ or CD8+ T cells sorted from blood, sampled in a trial of the OX40 agonist ivuxolimab. This sequence originates from an adult with an advanced solid tumor such as melanoma, head and neck, liver or kidney cancer. Written as DNA, the CDR3 is TGTGCCAGCAGCTTAAGCAGGGACGAGACCCAGTACTTC. Protein sequence: CASSLSRDETQYF. The variable domain in full, with the rest retrieved from reference TRBV7-2 and TRBJ2-5, is GAGVSQSPSNKVTEKGKDVELRCDPISGHTALYWYRQSLGQGLEFLIYFQGNSAPDKSGLPSDRFSAERTGGSVSTLTIQRTQQEDSAVYLCASSLSRDETQYFGPGTRLLVL.